This T cell receptor beta chain is drawn from a study of blood T cells in healthy people across ages. This clonotype showed up many times. The antigen is unknown. Combining a sample-barcoded 5' primer with a J-beta primer mix, a second PCR ran for roughly 6 to 12 cycles. CDR3-containing paired-end reads numbered at least 2.5 million in each sample. TCRdb ran MiXCR on the 5' RACE reads and lists one entry per CDR3 protein. The table includes around 650,000 distinct CDR3 sequences, approximately 30% detected once. Donors each provided 8 to 10 milliliters of peripheral blood. Germline CDR1 is MDHEN and CDR2 is SYDVKM. The CDR3 has 13 residues. Trimming removed 7 bases at V and 8 bases at J, with 14 bases between. Study-level findings and limits: Versus aged donors, long-lived donors had higher diversity and more naive CD4+ cells.

The sample was blood. The clonotype originates from a woman older than 75 in good health. The gene calls are TRBV28 and TRBJ1-4; possibly TRBD1 for D (5 bases). DNA for the CDR3: TGTGCCAGCACCCTCCAGGGTCTCGAAAAACTGTTTTTT. Encoded protein: CASTLQGLEKLFF.